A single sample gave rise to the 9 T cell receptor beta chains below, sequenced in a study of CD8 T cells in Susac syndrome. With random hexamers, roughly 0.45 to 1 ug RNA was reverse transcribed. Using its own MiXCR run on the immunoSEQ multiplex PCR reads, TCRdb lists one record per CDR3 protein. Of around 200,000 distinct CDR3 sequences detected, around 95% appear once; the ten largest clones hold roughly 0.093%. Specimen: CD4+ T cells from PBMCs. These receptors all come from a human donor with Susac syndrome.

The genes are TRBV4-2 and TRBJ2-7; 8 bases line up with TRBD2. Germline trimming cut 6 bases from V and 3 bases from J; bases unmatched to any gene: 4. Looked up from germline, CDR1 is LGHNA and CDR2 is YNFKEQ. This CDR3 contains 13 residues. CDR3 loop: CASRNSGNYEQYF. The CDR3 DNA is TGTGCCAGCAGAAATAGCGGGAACTACGAGCAGTACTTC.

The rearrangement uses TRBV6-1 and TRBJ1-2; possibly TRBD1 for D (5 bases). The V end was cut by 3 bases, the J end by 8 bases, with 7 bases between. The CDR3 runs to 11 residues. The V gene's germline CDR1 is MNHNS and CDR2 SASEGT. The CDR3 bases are TGTGCCAGCAGTGAGGGGGACGGCTACACCTTC. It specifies CASSEGDGYTF.

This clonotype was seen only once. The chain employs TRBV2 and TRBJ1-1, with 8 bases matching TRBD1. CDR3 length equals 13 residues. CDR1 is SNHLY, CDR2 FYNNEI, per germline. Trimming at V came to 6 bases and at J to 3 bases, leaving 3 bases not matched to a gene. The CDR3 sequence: CASRSDRDTEAFF. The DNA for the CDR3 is TGTGCCAGCAGGTCGGACAGGGACACTGAAGCTTTCTTT.

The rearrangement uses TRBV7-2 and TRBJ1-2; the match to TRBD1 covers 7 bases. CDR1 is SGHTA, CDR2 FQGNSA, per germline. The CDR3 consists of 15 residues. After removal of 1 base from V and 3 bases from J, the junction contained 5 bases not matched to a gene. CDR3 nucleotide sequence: TGTGCCAGCAGCTTAGATTTTGGGACAGACTATGGCTACACCTTC. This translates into CASSLDFGTDYGYTF. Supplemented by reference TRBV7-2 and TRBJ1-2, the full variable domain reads GAGVSQSPSNKVTEKGKDVELRCDPISGHTALYWYRQSLGQGLEFLIYFQGNSAPDKSGLPSDRFSAERTGGSVSTLTIQRTQQEDSAVYLCASSLDFGTDYGYTFGSGTRLTVV.

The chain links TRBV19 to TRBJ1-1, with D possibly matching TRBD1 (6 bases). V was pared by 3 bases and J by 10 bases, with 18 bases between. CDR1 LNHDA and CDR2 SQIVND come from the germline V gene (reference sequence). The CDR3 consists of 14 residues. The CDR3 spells CASSIGAQGERAFF. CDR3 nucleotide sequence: TGTGCCAGTAGTATTGGGGCACAGGGAGAAAGAGCTTTCTTT.

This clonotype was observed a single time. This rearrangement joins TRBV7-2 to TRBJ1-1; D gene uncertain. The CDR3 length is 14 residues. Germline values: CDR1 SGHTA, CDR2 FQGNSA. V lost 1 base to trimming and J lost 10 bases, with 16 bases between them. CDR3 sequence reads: CASSLGLGGMVAFF. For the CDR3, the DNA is TGTGCCAGCAGCTTAGGATTGGGAGGCATGGTAGCTTTCTTT.

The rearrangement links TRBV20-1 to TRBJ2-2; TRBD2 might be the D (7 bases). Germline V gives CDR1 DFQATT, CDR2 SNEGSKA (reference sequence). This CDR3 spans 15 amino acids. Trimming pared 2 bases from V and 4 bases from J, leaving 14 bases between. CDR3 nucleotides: TGCAGTGCTAGAAAGGGGGGGCTTATCACCGGGGAGCTGTTTTTT. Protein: CSARKGGLITGELFF.

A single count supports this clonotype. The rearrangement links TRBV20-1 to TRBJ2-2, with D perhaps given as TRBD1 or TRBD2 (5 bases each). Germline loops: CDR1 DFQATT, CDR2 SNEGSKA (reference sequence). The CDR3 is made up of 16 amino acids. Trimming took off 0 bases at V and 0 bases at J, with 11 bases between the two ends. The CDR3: CSARDFGAANTGELFF. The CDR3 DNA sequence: TGCAGTGCTAGAGATTTCGGGGCGGCGAACACCGGGGAGCTGTTTTTT.

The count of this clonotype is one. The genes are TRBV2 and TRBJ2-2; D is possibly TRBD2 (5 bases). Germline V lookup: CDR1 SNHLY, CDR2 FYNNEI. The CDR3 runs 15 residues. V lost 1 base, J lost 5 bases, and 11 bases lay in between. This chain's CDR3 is CASSEVRPGTGELFF. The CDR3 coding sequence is TGTGCCAGCAGTGAAGTTCGGCCGGGGACCGGGGAGCTGTTTTTT. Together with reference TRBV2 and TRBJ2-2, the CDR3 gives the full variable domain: EPEVTQTPSHQVTQMGQEVILRCVPISNHLYFYWYRQILGQKVEFLVSFYNNEISEKSEIFDDQFSVERPDGSNFTLKIRSTKLEDSAMYFCASSEVRPGTGELFFGEGSRLTVL.